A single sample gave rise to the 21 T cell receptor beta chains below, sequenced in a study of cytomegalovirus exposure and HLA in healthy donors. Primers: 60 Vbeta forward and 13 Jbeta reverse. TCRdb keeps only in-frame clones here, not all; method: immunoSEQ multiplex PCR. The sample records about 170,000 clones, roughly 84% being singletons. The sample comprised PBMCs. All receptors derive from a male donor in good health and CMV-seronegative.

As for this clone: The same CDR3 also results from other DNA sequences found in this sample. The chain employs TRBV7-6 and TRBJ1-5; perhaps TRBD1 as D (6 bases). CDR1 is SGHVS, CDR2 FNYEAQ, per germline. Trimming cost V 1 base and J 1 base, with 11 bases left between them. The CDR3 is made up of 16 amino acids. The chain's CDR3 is CASSLVGGASNQPQHF. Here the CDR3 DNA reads TGTGCCAGCAGCTTAGTCGGGGGGGCAAGCAATCAGCCCCAGCATTTT.

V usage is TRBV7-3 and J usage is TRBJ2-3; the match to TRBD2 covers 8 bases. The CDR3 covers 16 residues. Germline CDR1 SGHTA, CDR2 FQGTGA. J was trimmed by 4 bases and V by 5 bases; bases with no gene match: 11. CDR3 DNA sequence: TGTGCCAGCAGCACGACTCCGGGAGGGGCCGCAGATACGCAGTATTTT. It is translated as CASSTTPGGAADTQYF.

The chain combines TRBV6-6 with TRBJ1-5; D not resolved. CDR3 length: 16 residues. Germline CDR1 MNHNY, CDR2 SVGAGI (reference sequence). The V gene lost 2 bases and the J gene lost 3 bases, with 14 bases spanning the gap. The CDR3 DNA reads TGTGCCAGCAGTTACCCTTCTGCGGGGATCAATCAGCCCCAGCATTTT. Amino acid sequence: CASSYPSAGINQPQHF.

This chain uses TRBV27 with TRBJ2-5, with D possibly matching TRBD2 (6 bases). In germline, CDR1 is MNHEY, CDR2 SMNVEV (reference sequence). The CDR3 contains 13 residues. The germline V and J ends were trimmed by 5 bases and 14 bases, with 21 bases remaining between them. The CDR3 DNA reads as TGTGCCAGCAGTCCCTTGGACGGCCGCGGGACCTACTTC. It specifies CASSPLDGRGTYF.

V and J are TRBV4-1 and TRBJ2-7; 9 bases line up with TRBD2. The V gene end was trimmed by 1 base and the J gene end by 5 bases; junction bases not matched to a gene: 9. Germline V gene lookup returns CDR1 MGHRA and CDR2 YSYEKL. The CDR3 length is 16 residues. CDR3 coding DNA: TGCGCCAGCAGCCAAGCCGTTCCAAGACTAGCGGACGAGCAGTACTTC. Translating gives CASSQAVPRLADEQYF.

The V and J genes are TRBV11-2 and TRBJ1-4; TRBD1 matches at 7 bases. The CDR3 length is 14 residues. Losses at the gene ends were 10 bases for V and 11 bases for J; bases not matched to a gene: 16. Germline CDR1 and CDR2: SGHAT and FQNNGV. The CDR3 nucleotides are TGTGCCACAAGTCCTCCGGGACAGCCGGCCAAACTGTTTTTT. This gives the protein CATSPPGQPAKLFF.

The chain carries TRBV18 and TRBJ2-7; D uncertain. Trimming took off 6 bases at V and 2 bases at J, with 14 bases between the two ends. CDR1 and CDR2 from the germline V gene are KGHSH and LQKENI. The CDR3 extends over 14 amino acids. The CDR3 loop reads CASSVTMQTYEQYF. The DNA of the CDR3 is TGTGCCAGCTCGGTCACTATGCAAACCTACGAGCAGTACTTC.

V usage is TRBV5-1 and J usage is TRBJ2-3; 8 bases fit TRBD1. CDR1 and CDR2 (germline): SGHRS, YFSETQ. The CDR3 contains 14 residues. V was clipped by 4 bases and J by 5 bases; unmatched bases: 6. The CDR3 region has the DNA TGCGCCAGCAGCGGGACAGGTTCAGTAGATACGCAGTATTTT. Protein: CASSGTGSVDTQYF.

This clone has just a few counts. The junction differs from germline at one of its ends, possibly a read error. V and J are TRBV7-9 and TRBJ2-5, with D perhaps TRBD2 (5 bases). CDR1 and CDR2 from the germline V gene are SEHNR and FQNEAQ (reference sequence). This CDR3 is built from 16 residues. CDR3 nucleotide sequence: TGTTCCAGCAGCTTTCCCCCGCTTTCGGGACAAGAGACCCAGTACTTC. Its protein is CSSSFPPLSGQETQYF.

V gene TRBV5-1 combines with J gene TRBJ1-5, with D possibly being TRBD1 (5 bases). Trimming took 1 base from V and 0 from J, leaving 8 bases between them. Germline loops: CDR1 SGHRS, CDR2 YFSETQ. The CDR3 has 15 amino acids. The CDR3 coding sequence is TGCGCCAGCAGCTTGAGGGGTTCTAGCAATCAGCCCCAGCATTTT. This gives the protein CASSLRGSSNQPQHF. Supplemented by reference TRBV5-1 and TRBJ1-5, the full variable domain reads KAGVTQTPRYLIKTRGQQVTLSCSPISGHRSVSWYQQTPGQGLQFLFEYFSETQRNKGNFPGRFSGRQFSNSRSEMNVSTLELGDSALYLCASSLRGSSNQPQHFGDGTRLSIL.

The CDR3 spells CASSVSPDRAVAEAFF. As DNA, the CDR3 is TGTGCCAGCAGCGTTTCCCCCGACAGGGCGGTGGCTGAAGCTTTCTTT. The chain is built from TRBV9 and TRBJ1-1, with TRBD1 matching over 7 bases. Trimming took 2 bases from V and 6 from J; bases not matched to a gene: 13. Germline CDR1 and CDR2: SGDLS and YYNGEE. The CDR3 contains 16 residues.

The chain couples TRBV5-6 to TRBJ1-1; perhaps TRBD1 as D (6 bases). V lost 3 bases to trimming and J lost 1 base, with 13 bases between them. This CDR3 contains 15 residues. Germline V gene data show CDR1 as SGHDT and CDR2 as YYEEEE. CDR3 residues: CASSSYRVGNTEAFF. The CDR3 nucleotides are TGTGCCAGCAGCTCATACAGGGTTGGGAACACTGAAGCTTTCTTT. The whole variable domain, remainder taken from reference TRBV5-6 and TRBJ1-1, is DAGVTQSPTHLIKTRGQQVTLRCSPKSGHDTVSWYQQALGQGPQFIFQYYEEEERQRGNFPDRFSGHQFPNYSSELNVNALLLGDSALYLCASSSYRVGNTEAFFGQGTRLTVV.

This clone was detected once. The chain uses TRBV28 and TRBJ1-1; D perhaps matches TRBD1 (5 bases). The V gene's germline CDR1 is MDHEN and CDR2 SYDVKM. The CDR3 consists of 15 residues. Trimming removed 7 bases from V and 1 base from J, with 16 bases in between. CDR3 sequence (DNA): TGTGCCAGCATCAAACAGGACCCCGGGAACACTGAAGCTTTCTTT. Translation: CASIKQDPGNTEAFF.

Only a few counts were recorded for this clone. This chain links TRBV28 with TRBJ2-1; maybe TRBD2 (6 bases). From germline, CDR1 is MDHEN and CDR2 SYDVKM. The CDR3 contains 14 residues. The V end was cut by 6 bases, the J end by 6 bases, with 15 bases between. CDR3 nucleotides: TGTGCCAGCAGCTCCACCCGGGGGATCAATGAGCAGTTCTTC. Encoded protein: CASSSTRGINEQFF.

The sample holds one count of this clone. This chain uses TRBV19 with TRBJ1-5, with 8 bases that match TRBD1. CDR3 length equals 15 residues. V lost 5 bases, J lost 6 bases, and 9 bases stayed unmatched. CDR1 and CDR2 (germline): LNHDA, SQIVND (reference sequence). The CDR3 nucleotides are TGTGCCAGTAGTCGTGACAGGGGCTACCCTCAGCCCCAGCATTTT. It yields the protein CASSRDRGYPQPQHF. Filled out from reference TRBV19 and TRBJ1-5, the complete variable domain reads DGGITQSPKYLFRKEGQNVTLSCEQNLNHDAMYWYRQDPGQGLRLIYYSQIVNDFQKGDIAEGYSVSREKKESFPLTVTSAQKNPTAFYLCASSRDRGYPQPQHFGDGTRLSIL.

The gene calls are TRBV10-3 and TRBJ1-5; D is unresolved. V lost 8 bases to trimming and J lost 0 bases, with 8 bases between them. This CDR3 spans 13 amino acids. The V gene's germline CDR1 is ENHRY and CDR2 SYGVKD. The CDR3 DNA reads TGTGCCATCCAACTTTATAGCAATCAGCCCCAGCATTTT. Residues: CAIQLYSNQPQHF.

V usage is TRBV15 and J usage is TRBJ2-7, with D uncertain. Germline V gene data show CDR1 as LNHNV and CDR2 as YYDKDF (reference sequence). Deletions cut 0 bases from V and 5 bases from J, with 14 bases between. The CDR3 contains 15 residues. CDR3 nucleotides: TGTGCCACCAGCAGAGATCTAGTAGTGGCCCACGAGCAGTACTTC. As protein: CATSRDLVVAHEQYF.

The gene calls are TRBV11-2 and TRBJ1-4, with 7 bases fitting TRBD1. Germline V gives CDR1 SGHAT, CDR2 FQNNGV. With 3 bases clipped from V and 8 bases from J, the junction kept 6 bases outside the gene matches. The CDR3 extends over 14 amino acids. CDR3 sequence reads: CASSFTGVREKLFF. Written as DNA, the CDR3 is TGTGCCAGCAGCTTTACAGGGGTCCGCGAAAAACTGTTTTTT.

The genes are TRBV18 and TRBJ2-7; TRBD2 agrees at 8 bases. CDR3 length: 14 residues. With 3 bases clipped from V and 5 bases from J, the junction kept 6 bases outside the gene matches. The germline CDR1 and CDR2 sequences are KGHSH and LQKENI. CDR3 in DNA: TGTGCCAGCTCACCCTCCTCCGGGAGGGACGAGCAGTACTTC. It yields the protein CASSPSSGRDEQYF.

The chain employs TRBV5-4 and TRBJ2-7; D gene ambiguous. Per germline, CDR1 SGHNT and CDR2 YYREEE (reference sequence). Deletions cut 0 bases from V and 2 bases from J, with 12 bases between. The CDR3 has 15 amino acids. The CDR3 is CASSLGTLNAYEQYF. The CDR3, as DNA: TGTGCCAGCAGCTTGGGAACTCTAAACGCCTACGAGCAGTACTTC.

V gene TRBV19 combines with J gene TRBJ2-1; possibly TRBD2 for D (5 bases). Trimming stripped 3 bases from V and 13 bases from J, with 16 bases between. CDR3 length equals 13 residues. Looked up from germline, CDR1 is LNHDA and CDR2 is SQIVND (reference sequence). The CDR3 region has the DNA TGTGCCAGTAGTATCCCGGGGATCCCAATACAGTTCTTC. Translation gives CASSIPGIPIQFF.